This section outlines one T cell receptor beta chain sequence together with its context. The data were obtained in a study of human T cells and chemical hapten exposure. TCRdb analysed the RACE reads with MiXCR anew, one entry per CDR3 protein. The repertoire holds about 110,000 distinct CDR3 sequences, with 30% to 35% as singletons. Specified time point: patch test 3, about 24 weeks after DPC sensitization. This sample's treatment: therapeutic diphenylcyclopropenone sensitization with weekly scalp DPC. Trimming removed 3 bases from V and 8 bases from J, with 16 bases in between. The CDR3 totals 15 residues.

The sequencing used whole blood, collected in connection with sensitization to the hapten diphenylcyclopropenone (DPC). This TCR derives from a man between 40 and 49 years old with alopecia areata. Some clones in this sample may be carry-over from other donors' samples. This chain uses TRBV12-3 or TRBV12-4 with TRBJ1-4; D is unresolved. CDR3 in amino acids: CASSFQRMNWEKLFF. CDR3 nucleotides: TGTGCCAGCAGTTTTCAGAGAATGAATTGGGAAAAACTGTTTTTT.